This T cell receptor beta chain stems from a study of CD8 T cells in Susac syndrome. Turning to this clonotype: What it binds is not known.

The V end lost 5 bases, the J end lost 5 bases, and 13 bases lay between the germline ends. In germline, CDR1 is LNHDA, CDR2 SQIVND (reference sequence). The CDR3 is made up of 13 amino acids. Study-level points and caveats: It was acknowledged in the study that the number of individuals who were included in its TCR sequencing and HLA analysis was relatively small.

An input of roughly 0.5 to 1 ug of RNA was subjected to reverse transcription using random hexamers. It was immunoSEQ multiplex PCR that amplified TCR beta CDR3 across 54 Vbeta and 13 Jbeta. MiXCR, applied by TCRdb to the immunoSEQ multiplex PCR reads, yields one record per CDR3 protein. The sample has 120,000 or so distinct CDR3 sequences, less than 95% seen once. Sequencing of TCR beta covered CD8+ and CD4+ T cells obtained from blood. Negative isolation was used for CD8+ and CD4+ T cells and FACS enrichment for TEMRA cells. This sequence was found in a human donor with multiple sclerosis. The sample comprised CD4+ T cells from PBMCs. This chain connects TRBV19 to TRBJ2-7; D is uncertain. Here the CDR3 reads CASSGSQGNEQYF. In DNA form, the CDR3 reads TGTGCCAGTAGTGGGTCCCAAGGGAACGAGCAGTACTTC.